This is a list of T cell receptor beta chains from one sample in a study of blood T cell repertoires in COVID-19. Repertoires were generated with immunoSEQ multiplex PCR, while TCRdb's copy carries only in-frame clones and drops some. The data hold a few hundred thousand clones, with over 75% observed a single time. Sequencing was performed on peripheral blood. These receptors came from a man in his fifties with acute or convalescent COVID-19. CDR3s leave out the opening cysteine and the closing phenylalanine or tryptophan.

TRBJ2-7 | TRBV2 | ASTPRTSGGYEQY
TRBJ2-6 | TRBV5-1 | ASSLSGGAIGANVLT
TRBJ1-5 | TRBV6-5 | ASGKGQDGSQPQH
TRBJ1-5 | TRBV6-1 | ASSEVRENQPQH
TRBJ1-5 | TRBV2 | ASNFDRLGNQPQH
TRBJ1-1 | TRBV9 | ASSAGTGGWNTEAF
TRBJ1-2 | TRBV14 | ASSQGGWSYGYT
TRBJ2-7 | TRBV7-6 | ASSPQGSLYEQY
TRBJ2-4 | TRBV5-1 | ASSPFSGGKNIQY
TRBJ2-3 | TRBV3-1/TRBV3-2 | ASSQAAGGPTDTQY
TRBJ1-2 | TRBV6-2/TRBV6-3 | ASSRRDRASAYGYT
TRBJ1-4 | TRBV29-1 | SVGEGANEKLF
TRBJ1-5 | TRBV9 | ASSARDNNQPQH
TRBJ2-1 | TRBV5-1 | ASSSGGAGNGPTALEQF
TRBJ2-7 | TRBV30 | AWRTDRPPYEQY
TRBJ2-7 | TRBV11-2 | ASSLGQAITYEQY
TRBJ1-1 | TRBV5-1 | ASSVGQGILNTEAF
TRBJ2-6 | TRBV4-1 | ASSPLDRVSGANVLT
TRBJ2-3 | TRBV5-4 | ASSLGTNTQY
TRBJ1-3 | TRBV29-1 | SAGDRTENTIY
TRBJ1-3 | TRBV10-1 | ASSESPGVGNTIY
TRBJ2-2 | TRBV7-2 | ASSLGGRPTGELF
TRBJ1-1 | TRBV20-1 | SAAGGLEAF
TRBJ1-1 | TRBV7-3 | ASSPSPWVGTMNTEAF
TRBJ1-5 | TRBV7-2 | ASSPGTGHSNQPQH
TRBJ2-7 | TRBV27 | ASKRQGPHEQY
TRBJ1-5 | TRBV4-1 | ASSPGQGGGQPQH
TRBJ1-1 | TRBV19 | ASSIQAGQNTEAF
TRBJ1-1 | TRBV10-3 | AISDTRGGAF
TRBJ1-1 | TRBV5-1 | ASSLNPGQGASEAF
TRBJ2-5 | TRBV9 | ASSVAAGGVRETQY
TRBJ2-2 | TRBV5-1 | ASSLGDRGSRTGELF
TRBJ2-7 | TRBV5-1 | ASSSGGTGGYEQY
TRBJ2-7 | TRBV6-5 | ASSYSTGGSSYEQY
TRBJ2-3 | TRBV5-4 | ASSSRLAGVTDTQY
TRBJ1-4 | TRBV6-5 | AHHSGSQGWEKLF
TRBJ1-2 | TRBV10-3 | AIAGTGDGYT
TRBJ1-6 | TRBV10-3 | AISGDRGNSPLH
TRBJ1-5 | TRBV15 | ATSRGPPRSNQPQH